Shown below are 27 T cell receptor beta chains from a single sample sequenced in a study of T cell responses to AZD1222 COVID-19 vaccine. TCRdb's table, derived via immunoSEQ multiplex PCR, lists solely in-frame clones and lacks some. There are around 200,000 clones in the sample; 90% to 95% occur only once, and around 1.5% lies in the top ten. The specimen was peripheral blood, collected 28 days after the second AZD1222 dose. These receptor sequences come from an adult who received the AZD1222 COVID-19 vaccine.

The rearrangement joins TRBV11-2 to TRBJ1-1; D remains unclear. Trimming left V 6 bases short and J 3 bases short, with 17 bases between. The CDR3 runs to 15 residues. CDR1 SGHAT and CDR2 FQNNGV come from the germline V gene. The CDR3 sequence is CASRGLKNGDTEAFF. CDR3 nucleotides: TGTGCCAGCAGAGGGCTTAAAAATGGGGACACTGAAGCTTTCTTT.

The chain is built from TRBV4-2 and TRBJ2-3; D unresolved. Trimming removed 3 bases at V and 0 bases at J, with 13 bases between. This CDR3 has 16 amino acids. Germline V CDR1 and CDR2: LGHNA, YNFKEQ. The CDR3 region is CASSHDPVTSTDTQYF. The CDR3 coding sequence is TGTGCCAGCAGCCACGACCCGGTGACTAGCACAGATACGCAGTATTTT.

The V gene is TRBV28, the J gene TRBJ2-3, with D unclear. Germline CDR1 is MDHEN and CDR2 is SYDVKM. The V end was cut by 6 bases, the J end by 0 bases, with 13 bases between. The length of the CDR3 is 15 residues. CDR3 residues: CASSGFGPSTDTQYF. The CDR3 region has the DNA TGTGCCAGCAGCGGATTCGGGCCTAGCACAGATACGCAGTATTTT.

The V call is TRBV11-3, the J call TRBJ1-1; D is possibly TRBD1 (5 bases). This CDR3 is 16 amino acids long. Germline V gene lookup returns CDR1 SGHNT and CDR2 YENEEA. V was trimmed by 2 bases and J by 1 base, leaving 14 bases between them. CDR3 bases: TGTGCCAGCAGCTTACTAGGATTGGGACCGAACACTGAAGCTTTCTTT. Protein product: CASSLLGLGPNTEAFF. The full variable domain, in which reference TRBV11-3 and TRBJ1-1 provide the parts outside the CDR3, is EAGVVQSPRYKIIEKKQPVAFWCNPISGHNTLYWYLQNLGQGPELLIRYENEEAVDDSQLPKDRFSAERLKGVDSTLKIQPAELGDSAVYLCASSLLGLGPNTEAFFGQGTRLTVV.

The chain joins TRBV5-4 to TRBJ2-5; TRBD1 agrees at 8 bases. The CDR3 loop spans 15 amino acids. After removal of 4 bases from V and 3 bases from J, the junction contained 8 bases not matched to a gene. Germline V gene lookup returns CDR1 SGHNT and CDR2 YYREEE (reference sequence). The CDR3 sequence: CASSTGDRFKETQYF. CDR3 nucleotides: TGTGCCAGCAGCACTGGGGACAGGTTCAAAGAGACCCAGTACTTC.

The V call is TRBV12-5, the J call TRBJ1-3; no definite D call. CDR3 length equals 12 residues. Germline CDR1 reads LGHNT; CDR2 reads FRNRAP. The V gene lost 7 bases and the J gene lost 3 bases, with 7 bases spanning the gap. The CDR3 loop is CASAAVGNTIYF. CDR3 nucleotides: TGTGCTAGTGCTGCTGTTGGAAACACCATATATTTT.

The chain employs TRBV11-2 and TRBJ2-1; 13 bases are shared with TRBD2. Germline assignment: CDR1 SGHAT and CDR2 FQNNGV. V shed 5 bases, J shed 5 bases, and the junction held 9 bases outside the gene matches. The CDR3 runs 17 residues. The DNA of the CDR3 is TGTGCCAGCAGCCAACCCGCCGGGACTAGCGGGGACAATGAGCAGTTCTTC. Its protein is CASSQPAGTSGDNEQFF.

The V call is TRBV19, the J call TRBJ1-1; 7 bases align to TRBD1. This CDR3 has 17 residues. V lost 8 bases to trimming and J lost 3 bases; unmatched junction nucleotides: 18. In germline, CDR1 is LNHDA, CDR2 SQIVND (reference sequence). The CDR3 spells CASEGPGQLGWYTEAFF. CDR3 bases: TGTGCCAGTGAAGGGCCGGGACAGCTAGGCTGGTACACTGAAGCTTTCTTT.

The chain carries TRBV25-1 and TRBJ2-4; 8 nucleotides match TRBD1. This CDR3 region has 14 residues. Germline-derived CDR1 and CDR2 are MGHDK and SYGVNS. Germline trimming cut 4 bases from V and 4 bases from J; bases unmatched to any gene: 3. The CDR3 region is CASSGGQAKNIQYF. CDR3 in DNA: TGTGCCAGCAGTGGGGGACAGGCGAAAAACATTCAGTACTTC.

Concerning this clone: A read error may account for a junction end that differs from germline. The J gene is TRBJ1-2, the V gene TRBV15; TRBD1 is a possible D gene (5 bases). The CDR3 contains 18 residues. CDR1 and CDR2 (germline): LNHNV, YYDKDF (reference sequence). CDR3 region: CATSRDSGVQSVNYGYTF. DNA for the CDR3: TGTGCCACCAGCCGAGACTCGGGGGTTCAGTCAGTCAACTATGGCTACACCTTC. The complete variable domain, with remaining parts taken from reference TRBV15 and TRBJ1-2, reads DAMVIQNPRYQVTQFGKPVTLSCSQTLNHNVMYWYQQKSSQAPKLLFHYYDKDFNNEADTPDNFQSRRPNTSFCFLDIRSPGLGDTAMYLCATSRDSGVQSVNYGYTFGSGTRLTVV.

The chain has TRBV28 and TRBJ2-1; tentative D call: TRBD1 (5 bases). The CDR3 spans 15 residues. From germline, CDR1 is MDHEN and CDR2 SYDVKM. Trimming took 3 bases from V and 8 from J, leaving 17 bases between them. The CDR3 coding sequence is TGTGCCAGCAGTTTTCTCAGGGCGACTCTCTATGAGCAGTTCTTC. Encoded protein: CASSFLRATLYEQFF.

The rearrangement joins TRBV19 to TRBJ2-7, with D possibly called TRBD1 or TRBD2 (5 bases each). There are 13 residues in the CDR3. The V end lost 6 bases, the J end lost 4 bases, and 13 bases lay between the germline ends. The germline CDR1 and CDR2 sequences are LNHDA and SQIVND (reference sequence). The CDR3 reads CASSRDRYYEQYF. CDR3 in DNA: TGTGCCAGTAGCCGGGACCGATATTACGAGCAGTACTTC.

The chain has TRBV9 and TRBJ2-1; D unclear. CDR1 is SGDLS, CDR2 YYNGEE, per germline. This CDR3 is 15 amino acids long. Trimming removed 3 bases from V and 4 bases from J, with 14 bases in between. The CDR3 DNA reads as TGTGCCAGCAGCGCCCTTGATGGGCTATACAATGAGCAGTTCTTC. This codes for CASSALDGLYNEQFF.

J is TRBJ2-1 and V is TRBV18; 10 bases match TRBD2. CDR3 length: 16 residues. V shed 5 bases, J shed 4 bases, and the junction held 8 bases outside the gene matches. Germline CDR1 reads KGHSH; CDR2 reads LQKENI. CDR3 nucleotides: TGTGCCAGCTCATCACGCCTGACTAGCGGGTACAATGAGCAGTTCTTC. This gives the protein CASSSRLTSGYNEQFF.

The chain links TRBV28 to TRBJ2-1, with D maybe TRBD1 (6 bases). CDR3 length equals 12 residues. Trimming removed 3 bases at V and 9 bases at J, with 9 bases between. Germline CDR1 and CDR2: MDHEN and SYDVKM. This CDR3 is CASSFQGFEQFF. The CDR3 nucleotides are TGTGCCAGCAGTTTCCAGGGGTTTGAGCAGTTCTTC.

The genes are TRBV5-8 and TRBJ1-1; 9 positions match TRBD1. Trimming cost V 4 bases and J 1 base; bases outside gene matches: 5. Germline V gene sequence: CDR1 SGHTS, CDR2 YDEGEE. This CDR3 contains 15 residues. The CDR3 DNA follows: TGTGCCAGCAGCCCGAAGGACAGGGGGAACACTGAAGCTTTCTTT. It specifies CASSPKDRGNTEAFF.

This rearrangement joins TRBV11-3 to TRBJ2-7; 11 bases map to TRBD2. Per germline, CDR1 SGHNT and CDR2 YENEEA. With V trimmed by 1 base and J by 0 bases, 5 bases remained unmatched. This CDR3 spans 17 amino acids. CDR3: CASSLGTSGGVSYEQYF. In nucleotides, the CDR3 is TGTGCCAGCAGCTTAGGTACTAGCGGGGGAGTCTCCTACGAGCAGTACTTC.

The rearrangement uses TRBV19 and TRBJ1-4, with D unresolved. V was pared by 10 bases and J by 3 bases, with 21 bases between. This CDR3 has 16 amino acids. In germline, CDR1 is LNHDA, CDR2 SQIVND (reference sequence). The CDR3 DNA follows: TGTGCCACCAGAAGTAACGGGGTCTTGGCTAATGAAAAACTGTTTTTT. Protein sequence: CATRSNGVLANEKLFF.

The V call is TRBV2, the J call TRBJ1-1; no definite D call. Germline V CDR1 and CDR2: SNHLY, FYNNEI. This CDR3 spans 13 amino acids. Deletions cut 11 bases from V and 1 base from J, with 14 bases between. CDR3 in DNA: TGTGCCGGTCGTCGGACGGGGAACACTGAAGCTTTCTTT. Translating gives CAGRRTGNTEAFF.

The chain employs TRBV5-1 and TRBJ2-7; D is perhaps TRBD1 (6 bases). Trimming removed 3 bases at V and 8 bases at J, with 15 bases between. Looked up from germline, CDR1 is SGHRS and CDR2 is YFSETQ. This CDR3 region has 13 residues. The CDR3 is CASSYDTTGKQYF. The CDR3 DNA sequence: TGCGCCAGCAGCTATGATACGACAGGCAAGCAGTACTTC.

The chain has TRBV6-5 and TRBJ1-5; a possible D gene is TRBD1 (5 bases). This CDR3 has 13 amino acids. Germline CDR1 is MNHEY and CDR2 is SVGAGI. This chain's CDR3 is CAARGFRNQPQHF. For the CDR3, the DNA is TGTGCGGCTCGGGGGTTTCGGAATCAGCCCCAGCATTTT.

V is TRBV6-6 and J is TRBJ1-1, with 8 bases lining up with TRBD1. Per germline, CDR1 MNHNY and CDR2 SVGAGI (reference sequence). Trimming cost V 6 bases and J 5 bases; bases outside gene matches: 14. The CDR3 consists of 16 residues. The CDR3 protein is CASRANPGQGGTEAFF. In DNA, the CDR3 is TGTGCCAGCAGAGCCAACCCAGGACAGGGAGGAACTGAAGCTTTCTTT.

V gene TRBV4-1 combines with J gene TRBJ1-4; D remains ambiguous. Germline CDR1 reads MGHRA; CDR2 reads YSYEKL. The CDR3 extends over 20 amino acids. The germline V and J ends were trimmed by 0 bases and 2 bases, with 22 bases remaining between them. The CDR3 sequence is CASSQEVTVVRRRTNEKLFF. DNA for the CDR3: TGCGCCAGCAGCCAAGAAGTAACAGTAGTTCGGAGACGGACTAATGAAAAACTGTTTTTT.

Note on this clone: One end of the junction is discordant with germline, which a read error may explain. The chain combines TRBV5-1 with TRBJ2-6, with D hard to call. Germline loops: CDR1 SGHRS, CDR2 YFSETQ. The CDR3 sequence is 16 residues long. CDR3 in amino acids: CASSFSVVSGANVLTF. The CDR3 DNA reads TGCGCCAGCAGCTTCTCAGTGGTCTCTGGTGCCAACGTCCTGACTTTC.

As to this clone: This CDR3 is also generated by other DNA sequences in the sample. CDR3 DNA sequence: TGTGCCACCAGCAGAGACCGGGTCTATGGCTACACCTTC. It codes for CATSRDRVYGYTF. J is TRBJ1-2 and V is TRBV15; D uncertain. This CDR3 contains 13 residues. In germline, CDR1 is LNHNV, CDR2 YYDKDF (reference sequence). V was cut by 0 bases and J by 4 bases, with 6 bases left in between.

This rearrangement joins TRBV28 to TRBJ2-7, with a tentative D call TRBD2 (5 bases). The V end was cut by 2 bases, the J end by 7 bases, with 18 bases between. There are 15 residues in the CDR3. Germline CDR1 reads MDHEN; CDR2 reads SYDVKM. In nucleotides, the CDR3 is TGTGCCAGCAGTTTACCCGACTACTCTTTGGGGGAGCAGTACTTC. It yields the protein CASSLPDYSLGEQYF.

CDR3 DNA: TGTGCCAGCAGCTTGTCTGGATACAGGATTAACACTGAAGCTTTCTTT. Residues: CASSLSGYRINTEAFF. The genes are TRBV5-4 and TRBJ1-1; possible D gene TRBD1, 5 bases. This CDR3 has 16 residues. Germline CDR1 and CDR2: SGHNT and YYREEE (reference sequence). The V gene lost 1 base and the J gene lost 2 bases, with 15 bases spanning the gap.